This TCR beta chain was sequenced for a study of blood T cell repertoires in COVID-19. As originally analysed: It was from reference gene primer amplification that nucleated cell counts were estimated. Sequenced by immunoSEQ multiplex PCR; TCRdb stores in-frame clones only, minus some. That table is the source of V, J and clone size, and D and trimming were worked out from the DNA. This sample has about 180,000 clones; roughly 78% occur once, and the top ten carry 6.5% to 8%. Germline V gives CDR1 KGHDR, CDR2 SFDVKD. This CDR3 spans 17 amino acids. Trimming stripped 7 bases from V and 2 bases from J, with 21 bases between.

This TCR was sampled from a man aged 65 to 85 with active or convalescent COVID-19. The rearrangement links TRBV24-1 to TRBJ2-3, with D perhaps matching TRBD2 (7 bases). Sequencing was carried out using peripheral blood. DNA for the CDR3: TGTGCCACCAGCCCAGGGGATCGCGGGGGCTTCACAGATACGCAGTATTTT. Its protein product is CATSPGDRGGFTDTQYF.